This T cell receptor (beta chain) was found in a study of blood T cell repertoires in COVID-19 (dated by TCRdb to 2019 to 2021). The study in broad terms: The collaborator samples originated in the United States, Italy and Spain and spanned the acute and convalescent phases of COVID-19. The material from the prospective study consisted of cDNA or gDNA derived from T cells, B-cell-depleted T cells, or PBMCs. Subjects who had been exposed to COVID-19, were actively infected with it, or had recovered from it provided the deeply sampled blood TCRbeta repertoires that made up the dataset. The repertoires were made available in a free public database intended to serve as a resource for research on the immune response to SARS-CoV-2. The samples were drawn from two sources: the first 160 participants of the ongoing ImmuneRACE study, and about 1,300 subjects contributed by 6 global collaborators. A de-identified subject ID, COVID-19 status, age in years and sex were almost always included in the sample metadata. Where available, HLA class I and class II types were taken from metadata supplied by the sample provider and were not determined by assay-based typing. General findings and caveats noted by the study authors: Clinical and demographic metadata were provided uncurated, with the amount varying by source and participant.

The immunoSEQ Assay, a bias-controlled multiplex PCR, was used to amplify TCRbeta CDR3 regions from genomic DNA. As for the original processing: The number of nucleated cells in each sample was estimated by amplification of reference gene primers within the assay. To quantify the absolute abundance of each unique TCRbeta CDR3 rearrangement, sequence reads were collapsed and filtered. For each sample, productive Simpson clonality was calculated by taking the square root of Simpson's diversity index across productive rearrangements. Entries here come from immuneACCESS through TCRdb and include only in-frame sequences with V and J called. Some clones fail to appear in such tables; in the studies checked, an unresolved V gene covers under half of the shortfall, and the cause of the remainder is unknown. V and J calls and clone size are those listed in that table; D and trimming were worked out from the DNA. The sample includes roughly 25,000 clones, with 92% observed a single time. The ten biggest clones cover 2.5% to 3% of the sample.

Whole blood was collected in K2EDTA tubes by collaborating institutions according to the institutions' own protocols. For TCRbeta analysis, collaborators shipped samples as frozen whole blood, isolated PBMCs, or DNA extracted from either of those sample types. Cut back by 2 bases and 4 bases, the V and J ends lie 6 bases apart. Reading from cysteine to phenylalanine, the CDR3 counts 13 amino acids. The kept DNA is CDR3 alone, 39 bases in frame from the first base. The germline V gene yields KGHSH for CDR1 and LQKENI for CDR2. As regards this clone: The clone's antigen remains unknown. No base qualities exist here, and no much larger clone lies one base off it.

Rearrangement joined TRBV18 to TRBJ1-5; the D segment cannot be called with confidence. The TCR sequence derives from a human donor in a cohort sampled during active COVID-19. The sample comprised peripheral blood. The CDR3 region has the sequence CASSPYTNQPQHF. DNA sequence: TGTGCCAGCTCACCATACACGAATCAGCCCCAGCATTTT.